Here is one T cell receptor beta chain with its context. This CDR3 is 16 amino acids long. Germline CDR1 reads SGHTA; CDR2 reads FQGNSA. V lost 2 bases and J lost 1, with 12 bases in between. TCRdb independently ran MiXCR on the RT-PCR reads; one entry per CDR3 protein. The data hold approximately 410,000 distinct CDR3 sequences, with around 16% observed a single time. The data were obtained in a study of patients and donors after allogeneic stem cell transplantation. Input material: blood, either unsorted or a sorted T cell fraction (not recorded which). The sequence derives from a human donor who was either an allogeneic HSCT recipient or a stem cell or donor lymphocyte infusion donor (not recorded which). It is not recorded whose cells these are; they may come from a transplant donor. V gene TRBV7-2 combines with J gene TRBJ2-4; no reliable D call. CDR3 protein: CASSLLGNRAKNIQYF. In DNA, the CDR3 is TGTGCCAGCAGCTTACTGGGGAATCGGGCCAAAAACATTCAGTACTTC. The complete variable domain, with remaining parts taken from reference TRBV7-2 and TRBJ2-4, reads GAGVSQSPSNKVTEKGKDVELRCDPISGHTALYWYRQSLGQGLEFLIYFQGNSAPDKSGLPSDRFSAERTGGSVSTLTIQRTQQEDSAVYLCASSLLGNRAKNIQYFGAGTRLSVL.